This T cell receptor (beta chain) is from a study of cytomegalovirus exposure and HLA in healthy donors. Across the study: Genotyping of roughly 400 donors showed that roughly 80% belonged to the Caucasian-associated ancestry cluster.

PCR primers comprised 60 Vbeta and 13 Jbeta primers. Only in-frame clones appear in the TCRdb table, and some are missing; sequencing was by immunoSEQ multiplex PCR. Of roughly 33,000 clones listed, 80% are singletons. Material: PBMCs. The origin of this receptor is a male donor in good health and CMV-seronegative.

CDR3 DNA: TGCGCCAGCAGCTTGAGGGGGGGAGATGAAAAACTGTTTTTT. Its translation is CASSLRGGDEKLFF. The genes are TRBV5-1 and TRBJ1-4, with a weak D call TRBD1 (6 bases). In germline, CDR1 is SGHRS, CDR2 YFSETQ. V was cut by 1 base and J by 6 bases, with 10 bases left in between. The CDR3 contains 14 residues.